The rows below give T cell receptor beta chains drawn from one sample of a study of T cell responses to AZD1222 COVID-19 vaccine. Assay: immunoSEQ multiplex PCR; the TCRdb copy retains only in-frame clones and omits some. The sample holds about 110,000 clones; about 88% are singletons and the top ten take about 40%. This specimen was peripheral blood, taken 28 days after the second AZD1222 dose. These receptors came from an adult who received the AZD1222 COVID-19 vaccine. Each CDR3 is given with its conserved first and last residue. The D gene is left open where the match is weak. Some rows mark clone size as missing; the rest say once, few, many or name a class of expanded clone.

>TRBV19|TRBJ2-1|TRBD1|NA
CASSGTASEDEQFF
TGTGCCAGTAGCGGGACAGCGAGTGAAGATGAGCAGTTCTTC
>TRBV10-2|TRBJ1-1|NA|NA
CASSPGGTEAFF
TGCGCCAGCAGTCCGGGGGGCACTGAAGCTTTCTTT
>TRBV5-1|TRBJ2-7|TRBD2|NA
CASSLTGVAGFYEQYF
TGCGCCAGCAGCTTAACCGGGGTAGCGGGATTCTACGAGCAGTACTTC
>TRBV7-7|TRBJ2-5|NA|once
CASSTRPGEETQYF
TGTGCCAGCAGCACCCGGCCAGGGGAAGAGACCCAGTACTTC
>TRBV19|TRBJ2-7|NA|NA
CASSSTVRGEQYF
TGTGCCAGTAGCTCAACCGTCCGGGGAGAGCAGTACTTC
>TRBV30|TRBJ1-2|TRBD1|NA
CAWSIQGGYGYTF
TGTGCCTGGAGTATTCAGGGGGGCTATGGCTACACCTTC
>TRBV30|TRBJ2-7|NA|NA
CAWSGLDSRSSYEQYF
TGTGCCTGGAGTGGGTTGGACAGCCGGAGCTCCTACGAGCAGTACTTC
>TRBV7-6|TRBJ1-6|TRBD1|NA
CASSASTGGNNSPLHF
TGTGCCAGCAGCGCCTCGACAGGGGGAAATAATTCACCCCTCCACTTT
>TRBV29-1|TRBJ1-1|NA|NA
CSVSNTGWNTEAFF
TGCAGCGTGAGCAATACAGGGTGGAACACTGAAGCTTTCTTT
>TRBV28|TRBJ1-1|NA|NA
CASRVPRMNTEAFF
TGTGCCAGCAGGGTGCCTCGGATGAACACTGAAGCTTTCTTT
>TRBV15|TRBJ2-2|NA|NA
CATSSPPGELFF
TGTGCCACCAGCAGTCCCCCCGGGGAGCTGTTTTTT
>TRBV5-1|TRBJ1-2|TRBD1|NA
CASSLQGSDGYTF
TGCGCCAGCAGCCTACAGGGGTCGGATGGCTACACCTTC
>TRBV19|TRBJ2-5|TRBD1|NA
CASSMGQSQETQYF
TGTGCCAGTAGTATGGGACAGAGCCAAGAGACCCAGTACTTC
>TRBV7-9|TRBJ2-1|TRBD1|NA
CASSLGTGETYNEQFF
TGTGCCAGCAGCTTAGGGACAGGGGAAACCTACAATGAGCAGTTCTTC
>TRBV5-8|TRBJ1-4|TRBD1|NA
CASSSGYGAVKGANEKLFF
TGTGCCAGCAGCTCTGGTTATGGAGCTGTGAAGGGGGCGAATGAAAAACTGTTTTTT
>TRBV7-6|TRBJ2-5|NA|NA
CASSRNSVIETQYF
TGTGCCAGCAGCCGCAATTCGGTCATTGAGACCCAGTACTTC
>TRBV5-5|TRBJ1-2|TRBD1|NA
CASSWTGEANYGYTF
TGTGCCAGCAGCTGGACAGGGGAGGCTAACTATGGCTACACCTTC
>TRBV10-3|TRBJ2-7|NA|NA
CAISGQDTYEQYF
TGTGCCATCAGTGGACAGGACACCTACGAGCAGTACTTC
>TRBV5-6|TRBJ2-1|NA|NA
CASSYRPTRAYNEQFF
TGTGCCAGCAGCTACCGACCCACCCGGGCCTACAATGAGCAGTTCTTC
>TRBV2|TRBJ2-1|TRBD1|NA
CASSERQGQFF
TGTGCCAGCAGTGAGAGACAGGGGCAGTTCTTC
>TRBV27|TRBJ1-5|TRBD1|few
CASNPSGGQPQHF
TGTGCCAGCAACCCTTCAGGGGGTCAGCCCCAGCATTTT
>TRBV6-5|TRBJ1-1|NA|NA
CASSYMGGAEAFF
TGTGCCAGCAGTTACATGGGGGGGGCTGAAGCTTTCTTT
>TRBV6-5|TRBJ2-5|TRBD2|NA
CASTGLAGLGETQYF
TGTGCCAGCACCGGACTAGCGGGGCTCGGGGAGACCCAGTACTTC
>TRBV27|TRBJ2-7|TRBD2|NA
CASSKGLAGGPYEQYF
TGTGCCAGCAGTAAGGGACTAGCGGGAGGACCCTACGAGCAGTACTTC
>TRBV6-6|TRBJ1-5|NA|NA
CASSYRDQPQHF
TGTGCCAGCAGTTATCGAGATCAGCCCCAGCATTTT
>TRBV28|TRBJ2-7|NA|once
CASSPYSYEQYF
TGTGCCAGCAGTCCTTATTCCTACGAGCAGTACTTC
>TRBV10-3|TRBJ2-5|NA|NA
CAISEAHRLGQETQYF
TGTGCCATCAGTGAGGCCCACAGGTTGGGCCAAGAGACCCAGTACTTC
>TRBV7-8|TRBJ1-2|NA|NA
CASSLVGGYSTF
TGTGCCAGCAGCTTAGTTGGCGGGTACTCCACCTTC
>TRBV28|TRBJ1-2|NA|NA
CASSLRVRDPGGYTF
TGTGCCAGCAGTTTAAGGGTCCGGGACCCTGGGGGCTACACCTTC
>TRBV30|TRBJ1-1|TRBD1|NA
CAWTAGTGAAFF
TGTGCCTGGACCGCCGGGACAGGGGCGGCTTTCTTT
>TRBV19|TRBJ1-1|NA|NA
CASSIVTRNTEAFF
TGTGCCAGTAGTATAGTAACAAGAAACACTGAAGCTTTCTTT
>TRBV4-1|TRBJ1-5|NA|NA
CASSQELDRSNQPQHF
TGCGCCAGCAGCCAAGAGTTGGATAGGAGCAATCAGCCCCAGCATTTT
>TRBV13|TRBJ2-7|TRBD2|few
CASSSGLAGGPGEQYF
TGTGCCAGCAGCTCAGGTCTAGCGGGAGGGCCGGGCGAGCAGTACTTC
>TRBV6-2/TRBV6-3|TRBJ2-3|TRBD2|NA
CASSYPRLAGFSTDTQYF
TGTGCCAGCAGTTACCCCAGACTAGCGGGATTTAGCACAGATACGCAGTATTTT
>TRBV28|TRBJ2-7|TRBD1|NA
CASRQSGGPYEQYF
TGTGCCAGCAGGCAATCAGGGGGCCCCTACGAGCAGTACTTC
>TRBV2|TRBJ1-1|NA|NA
CASSGSGGRTEAFF
TGTGCCAGCAGTGGATCTGGGGGAAGGACTGAAGCTTTCTTT
>TRBV28|TRBJ1-2|NA|NA
CASQPPGPGYTF
TGTGCCTCTCAACCTCCGGGGCCGGGCTACACCTTC
>TRBV11-2|TRBJ2-7|NA|NA
CASSRIGYEQYF
TGTGCCAGCAGCAGGATCGGCTACGAGCAGTACTTC
>TRBV25-1|TRBJ1-3|TRBD1|NA
CASSNPTGVGNTIYF
TGTGCCAGCAGCAATCCGACAGGGGTGGGAAACACCATATATTTT
>TRBV6-5|TRBJ1-2|NA|NA
CASSSWKGGRYGYTF
TGTGCCAGCAGTTCCTGGAAGGGGGGGAGGTATGGCTACACCTTC
>TRBV27|TRBJ1-5|NA|NA
CASSLAAINQPQHF
TGTGCCAGCAGTTTGGCAGCTATTAATCAGCCCCAGCATTTT
>TRBV24-1|TRBJ2-4|NA|NA
CATSDGGPLAKNIQYF
TGTGCCACCAGTGACGGGGGCCCATTAGCCAAAAACATTCAGTACTTC
>TRBV27|TRBJ2-2|NA|NA
CASSFREGSGELFF
TGTGCCAGCAGTTTCAGGGAAGGTTCCGGGGAGCTGTTTTTT
>TRBV3-1/TRBV3-2|TRBJ2-2|TRBD1|NA
CASSKTGGTATGELFF
TGTGCCAGCAGCAAGACAGGGGGCACGGCCACCGGGGAGCTGTTTTTT
>TRBV27|TRBJ2-7|NA|NA
CASSLRARGGTYEQYF
TGTGCCAGCAGTTTAAGGGCACGGGGCGGAACCTACGAGCAGTACTTC
>TRBV7-2|TRBJ1-2|NA|NA
CASTNSLGYTF
TGTGCCAGCACCAACAGTCTTGGCTACACCTTC
>TRBV19|TRBJ2-7|NA|NA
CASSIDNYEQYF
TGTGCCAGTAGTATAGACAACTACGAGCAGTACTTC
>TRBV1|TRBJ2-3|NA|NA
CTSSQRTSWSDTQYF
TGCACCAGCAGCCAAAGGACTAGTTGGTCAGATACGCAGTATTTT
>TRBV2|TRBJ2-7|TRBD1|NA
CATWEGQGSYEQYF
TGTGCCACCTGGGAAGGACAGGGGAGCTACGAGCAGTACTTC
>TRBV7-2|TRBJ2-7|NA|NA
CASSLDGGSYEQYF
TGTGCCAGCAGCTTAGACGGGGGAAGCTACGAGCAGTACTTC
>TRBV4-3|TRBJ1-4|NA|NA
CASSHRVGREEKLFF
TGCGCCAGCAGCCATCGGGTAGGAAGAGAGGAAAAACTGTTTTTT
>TRBV28|TRBJ1-2|NA|NA
CASTAGLVYGYTF
TGTGCCAGCACTGCAGGGTTGGTCTATGGCTACACCTTC